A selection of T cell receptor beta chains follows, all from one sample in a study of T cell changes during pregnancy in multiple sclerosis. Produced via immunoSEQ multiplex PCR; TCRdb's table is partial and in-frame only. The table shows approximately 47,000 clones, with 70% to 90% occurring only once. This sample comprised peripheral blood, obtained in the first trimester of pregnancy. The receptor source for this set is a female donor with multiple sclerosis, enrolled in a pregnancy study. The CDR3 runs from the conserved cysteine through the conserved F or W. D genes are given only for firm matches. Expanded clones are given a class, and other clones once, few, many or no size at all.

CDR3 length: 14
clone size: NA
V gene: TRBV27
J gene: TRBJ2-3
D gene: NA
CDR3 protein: CASSLSSYTDTQYF
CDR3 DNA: TGTGCCAGCAGTTTATCATCCTACACAGATACGCAGTATTTT

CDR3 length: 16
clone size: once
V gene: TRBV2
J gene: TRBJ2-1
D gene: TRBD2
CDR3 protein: CASRYYGGSSYNEQFF
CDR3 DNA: TGTGCCAGCAGATATTACGGGGGGAGCTCCTACAATGAGCAGTTCTTC

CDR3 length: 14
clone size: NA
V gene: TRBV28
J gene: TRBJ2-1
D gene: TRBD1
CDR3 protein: CACRDRGPYNEQFF
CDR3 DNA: TGTGCCTGCCGGGACAGGGGGCCCTACAATGAGCAGTTCTTC

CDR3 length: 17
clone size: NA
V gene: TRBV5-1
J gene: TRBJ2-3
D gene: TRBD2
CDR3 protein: CASRLQHRTSGGSTQYF
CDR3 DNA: TGCGCCAGCAGACTCCAACACAGGACTAGCGGGGGGAGTACGCAGTATTTT

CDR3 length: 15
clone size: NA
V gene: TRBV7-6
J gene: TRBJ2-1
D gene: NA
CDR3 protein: CASSLSRTTYNEQFF
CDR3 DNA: TGTGCCAGCAGCTTATCCAGGACAACCTACAATGAGCAGTTCTTC

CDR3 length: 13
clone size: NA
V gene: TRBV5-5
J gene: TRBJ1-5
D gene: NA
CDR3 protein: CASSPQGLQPQHF
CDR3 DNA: TGTGCCAGCAGCCCCCAGGGACTTCAGCCCCAGCATTTT

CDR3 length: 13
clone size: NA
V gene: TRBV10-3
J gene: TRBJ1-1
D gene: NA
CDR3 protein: CAISESMNTEAFF
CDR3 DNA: TGTGCCATCAGTGAGTCTATGAACACTGAAGCTTTCTTT

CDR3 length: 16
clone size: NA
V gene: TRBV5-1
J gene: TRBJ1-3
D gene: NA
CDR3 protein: CASSLGQTSSGNTIYF
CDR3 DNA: TGCGCCAGCAGCTTGGGACAGACGAGCTCTGGAAACACCATATATTTT

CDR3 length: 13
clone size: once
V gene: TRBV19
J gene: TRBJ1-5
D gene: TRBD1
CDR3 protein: CASSTSGQGPQHF
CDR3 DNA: TGTGCCAGTAGTACCTCCGGACAGGGCCCCCAGCATTTT

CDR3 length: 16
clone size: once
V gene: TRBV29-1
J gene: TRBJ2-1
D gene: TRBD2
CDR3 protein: CSVEGERGTSYNEQFF
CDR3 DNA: TGCAGCGTTGAAGGGGAGCGGGGGACCTCCTACAATGAGCAGTTCTTC

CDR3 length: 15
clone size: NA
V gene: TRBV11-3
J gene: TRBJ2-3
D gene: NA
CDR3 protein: CASSPGQLTADTQYF
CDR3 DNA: TGTGCCAGCAGCCCCGGACAACTAACAGCAGATACGCAGTATTTT

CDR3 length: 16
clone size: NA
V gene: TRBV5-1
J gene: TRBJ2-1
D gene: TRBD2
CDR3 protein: CASSLLLAGGGNEQFF
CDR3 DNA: TGCGCCAGCAGTCTGCTCCTAGCGGGGGGAGGGAATGAGCAGTTCTTC

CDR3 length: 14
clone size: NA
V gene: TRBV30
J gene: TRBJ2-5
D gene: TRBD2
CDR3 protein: CAWSGGLAGGTQYF
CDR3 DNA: TGTGCCTGGAGTGGCGGACTAGCGGGGGGGACCCAGTACTTC

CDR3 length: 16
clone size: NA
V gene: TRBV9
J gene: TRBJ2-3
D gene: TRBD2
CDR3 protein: CASSSLRTSGGDTQYF
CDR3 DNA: TGTGCCAGCAGCTCGCTCCGGACTAGCGGGGGGGATACGCAGTATTTT

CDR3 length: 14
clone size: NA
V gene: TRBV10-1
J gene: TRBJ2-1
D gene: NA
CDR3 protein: CASSPTGTRNFQFF
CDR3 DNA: TGCGCCAGCAGCCCGACCGGGACTCGCAACTTTCAGTTCTTC

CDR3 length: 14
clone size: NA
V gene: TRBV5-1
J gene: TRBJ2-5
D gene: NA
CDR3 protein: CASSLAGEQATQYF
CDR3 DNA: TGCGCCAGCAGCTTGGCGGGGGAACAAGCGACCCAGTACTTC

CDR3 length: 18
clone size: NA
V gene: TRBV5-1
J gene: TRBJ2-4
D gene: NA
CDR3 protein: CASSSPPALSEAKNIQYF
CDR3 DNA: TGCGCCAGCAGCTCCCCACCGGCACTATCGGAAGCCAAAAACATTCAGTACTTC

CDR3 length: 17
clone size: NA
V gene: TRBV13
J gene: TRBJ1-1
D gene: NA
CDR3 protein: CASSPLAGWTPITEAFF
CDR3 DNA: TGTGCCAGCAGCCCCCTAGCCGGATGGACCCCGATCACTGAAGCTTTCTTT

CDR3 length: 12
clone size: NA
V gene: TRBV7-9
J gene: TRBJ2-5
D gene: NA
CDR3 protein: CASSGFQETQYF
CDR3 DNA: TGTGCCAGCTCAGGTTTCCAAGAGACCCAGTACTTC

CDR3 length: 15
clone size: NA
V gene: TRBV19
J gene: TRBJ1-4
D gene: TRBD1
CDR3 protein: CASSTRQGKRGKLFF
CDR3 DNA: TGTGCCAGTAGTACTAGACAGGGGAAAAGAGGAAAACTGTTTTTT

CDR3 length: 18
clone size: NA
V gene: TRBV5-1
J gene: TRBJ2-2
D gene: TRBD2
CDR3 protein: CASSLAVGGEPNTGELFF
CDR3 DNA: TGCGCCAGCAGCTTGGCGGTCGGGGGGGAACCTAACACCGGGGAGCTGTTTTTT

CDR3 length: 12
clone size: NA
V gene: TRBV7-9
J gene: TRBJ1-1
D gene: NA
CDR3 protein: CASSQAAPEAFF
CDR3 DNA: TGTGCCAGCAGCCAGGCAGCCCCTGAAGCTTTCTTT

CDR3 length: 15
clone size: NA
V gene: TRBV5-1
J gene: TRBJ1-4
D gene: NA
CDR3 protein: CASSLGTGLGEKLFF
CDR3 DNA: TGCGCCAGCAGCTTGGGAACAGGGCTGGGGGAAAAACTGTTTTTT

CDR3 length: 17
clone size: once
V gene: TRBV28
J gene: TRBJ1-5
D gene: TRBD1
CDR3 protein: CASTPVGQGRINQPQHF
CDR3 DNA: TGTGCCAGCACCCCGGTAGGACAGGGGCGGATCAATCAGCCCCAGCATTTT

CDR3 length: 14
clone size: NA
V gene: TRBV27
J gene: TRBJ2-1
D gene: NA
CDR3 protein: CATALVVGGNEQFF
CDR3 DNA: TGTGCCACCGCCCTTGTGGTAGGCGGTAATGAGCAGTTCTTC

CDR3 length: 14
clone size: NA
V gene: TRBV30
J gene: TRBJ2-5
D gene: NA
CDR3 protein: CAWSGGPGRGTQYF
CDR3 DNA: TGTGCCTGGAGTGGCGGGCCAGGGCGGGGGACCCAGTACTTC

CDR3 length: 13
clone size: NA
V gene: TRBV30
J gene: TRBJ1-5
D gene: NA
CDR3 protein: CAWSVRGNQPQHF
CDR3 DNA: TGTGCCTGGAGTGTACGAGGCAATCAGCCCCAGCATTTT

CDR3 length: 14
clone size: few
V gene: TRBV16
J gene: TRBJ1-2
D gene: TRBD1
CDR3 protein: CASSLTRQGDGYTF
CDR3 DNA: TGTGCCAGCAGCCTTACGAGACAGGGGGACGGCTACACCTTC

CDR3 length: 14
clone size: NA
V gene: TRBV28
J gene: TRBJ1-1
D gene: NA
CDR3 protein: CASSLGGGVTEAFF
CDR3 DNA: TGTGCCAGCAGTTTGGGGGGAGGGGTCACTGAAGCTTTCTTT

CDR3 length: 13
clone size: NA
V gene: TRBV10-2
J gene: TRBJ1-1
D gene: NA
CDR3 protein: CASSESTGTEAFF
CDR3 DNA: TGCGCCAGCAGTGAGTCAACGGGCACTGAAGCTTTCTTT

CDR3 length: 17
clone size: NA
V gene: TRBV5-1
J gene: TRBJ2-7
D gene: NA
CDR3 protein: CASSQPPLQKYSYEQYF
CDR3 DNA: TGCGCCAGCAGCCAACCCCCTCTACAGAAGTACTCCTACGAGCAGTACTTC

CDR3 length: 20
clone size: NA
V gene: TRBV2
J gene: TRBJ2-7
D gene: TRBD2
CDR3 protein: CASSELGGRLAGSPEYEQYF
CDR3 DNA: TGTGCCAGCAGTGAATTGGGGGGGAGACTAGCGGGGTCCCCGGAGTACGAGCAGTACTTC

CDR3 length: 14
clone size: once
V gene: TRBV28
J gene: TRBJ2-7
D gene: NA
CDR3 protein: CASSFGQGIYEQYF
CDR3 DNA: TGTGCCAGCAGTTTTGGTCAGGGTATCTACGAGCAGTACTTC

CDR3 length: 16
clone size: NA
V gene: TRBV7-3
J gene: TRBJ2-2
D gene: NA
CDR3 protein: CASSLSGQKDTGELFF
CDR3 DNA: TGTGCCAGCAGCTTATCGGGACAAAAGGACACCGGGGAGCTGTTTTTT

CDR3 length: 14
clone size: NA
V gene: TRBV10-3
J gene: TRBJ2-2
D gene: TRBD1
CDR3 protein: CAIQRTGDTGELFF
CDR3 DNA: TGTGCCATCCAGAGGACAGGGGACACCGGGGAGCTGTTTTTT

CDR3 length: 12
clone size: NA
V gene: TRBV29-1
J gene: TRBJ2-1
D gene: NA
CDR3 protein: CSAEVTYNEQFF
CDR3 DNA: TGCAGCGCCGAGGTCACCTACAATGAGCAGTTCTTC

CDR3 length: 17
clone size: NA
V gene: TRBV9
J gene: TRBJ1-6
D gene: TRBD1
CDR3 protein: CASSATGAGSYNSPLHF
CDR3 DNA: TGTGCCAGCAGCGCCACAGGGGCGGGGTCCTATAATTCACCCCTCCACTTT

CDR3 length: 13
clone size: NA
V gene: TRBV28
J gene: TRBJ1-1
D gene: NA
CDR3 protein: CASSLVFSLGAFF
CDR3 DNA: TGTGCCAGCAGTTTAGTATTCTCCCTCGGGGCTTTCTTT

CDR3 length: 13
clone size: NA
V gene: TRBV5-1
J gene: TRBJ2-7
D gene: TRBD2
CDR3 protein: CASSPASGGAKYF
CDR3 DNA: TGCGCCAGCAGCCCCGCTAGCGGGGGGGCCAAGTACTTC

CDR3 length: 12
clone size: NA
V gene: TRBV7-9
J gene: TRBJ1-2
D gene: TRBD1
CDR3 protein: CASSNRGNGYTF
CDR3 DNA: TGTGCCAGCAGCAACAGGGGGAATGGCTACACCTTC

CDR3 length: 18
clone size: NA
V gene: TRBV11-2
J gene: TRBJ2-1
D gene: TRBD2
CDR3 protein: CASSAAASGGILYNEQFF
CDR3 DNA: TGTGCCAGCAGCGCCGCCGCGTCCGGGGGGATACTATACAATGAGCAGTTCTTC

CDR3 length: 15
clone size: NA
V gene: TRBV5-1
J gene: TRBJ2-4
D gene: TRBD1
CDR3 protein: CASSLGDRAKNIQYF
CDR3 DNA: TGCGCCAGCAGCTTGGGGGACAGAGCCAAAAACATTCAGTACTTC

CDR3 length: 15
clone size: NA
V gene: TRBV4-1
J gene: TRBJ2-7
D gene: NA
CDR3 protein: CASSQIGTSAYEQYF
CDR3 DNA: TGCGCCAGCAGCCAAATCGGGACATCCGCCTACGAGCAGTACTTC

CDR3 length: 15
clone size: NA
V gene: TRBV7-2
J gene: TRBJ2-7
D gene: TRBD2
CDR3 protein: CASSLVTSGAYEQYF
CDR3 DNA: TGTGCCAGCAGCTTAGTAACTAGCGGGGCCTACGAGCAGTACTTC

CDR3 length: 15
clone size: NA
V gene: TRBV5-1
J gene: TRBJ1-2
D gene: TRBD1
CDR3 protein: CASSFNPQGREGYTF
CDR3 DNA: TGCGCCAGCAGCTTCAATCCACAGGGGAGAGAAGGCTACACCTTC

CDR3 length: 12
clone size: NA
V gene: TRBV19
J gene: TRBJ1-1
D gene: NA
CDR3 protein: CASGGRSTEAFF
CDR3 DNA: TGTGCCAGCGGAGGGAGGAGCACTGAAGCTTTCTTT

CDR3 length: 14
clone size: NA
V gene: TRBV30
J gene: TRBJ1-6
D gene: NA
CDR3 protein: CAWSFGQNNSPLHF
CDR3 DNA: TGTGCCTGGAGTTTCGGACAGAATAATTCACCCCTCCACTTT

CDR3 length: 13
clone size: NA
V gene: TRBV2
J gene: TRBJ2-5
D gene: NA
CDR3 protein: CASSFSGAETQYF
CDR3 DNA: TGTGCCAGCAGTTTTTCAGGCGCAGAGACCCAGTACTTC

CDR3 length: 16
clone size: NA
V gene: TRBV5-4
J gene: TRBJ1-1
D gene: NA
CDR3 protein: CASSLGTGGLNTEAFF
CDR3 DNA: TGTGCCAGCAGCTTGGGCACAGGCGGCCTGAACACTGAAGCTTTCTTT

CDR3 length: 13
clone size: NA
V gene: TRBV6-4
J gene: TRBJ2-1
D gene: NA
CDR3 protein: CASSEIMGGEQFF
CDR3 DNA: TGTGCCAGCAGTGAAATAATGGGGGGTGAGCAGTTCTTC